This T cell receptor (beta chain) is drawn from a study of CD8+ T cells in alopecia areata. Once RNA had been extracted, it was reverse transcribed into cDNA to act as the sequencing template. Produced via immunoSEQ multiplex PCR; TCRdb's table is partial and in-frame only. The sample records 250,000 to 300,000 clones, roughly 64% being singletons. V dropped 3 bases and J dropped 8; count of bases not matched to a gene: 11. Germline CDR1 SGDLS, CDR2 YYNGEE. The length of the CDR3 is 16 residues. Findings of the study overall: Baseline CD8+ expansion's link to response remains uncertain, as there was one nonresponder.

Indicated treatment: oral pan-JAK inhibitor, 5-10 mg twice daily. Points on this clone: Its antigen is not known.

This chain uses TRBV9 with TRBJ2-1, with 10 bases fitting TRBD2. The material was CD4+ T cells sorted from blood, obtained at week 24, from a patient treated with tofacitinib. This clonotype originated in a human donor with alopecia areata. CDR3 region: CASSARGLASNDEQFF. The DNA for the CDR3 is TGTGCCAGCAGCGCTCGGGGACTAGCGAGCAACGATGAGCAGTTCTTC.